This record concerns one T cell receptor (beta chain) sequence. Its target is unknown. Each patient relapsed following autologous stem cell transplantation, and prior brentuximab vedotin exposure differed. Progressive disease, partial response or complete response was each patient's best response. This entry belongs to a study of PD-1 blockade in classical Hodgkin lymphoma. Study conclusions and caveats: The authors excluded patients who started nivolumab under 1 year after ASCT. Complete responders started with a diversity level that resembled newly diagnosed patients at baseline. Why repertoires differed is undefined; disease activity or prior therapy possibly contributed.

With V trimmed by 5 bases and J by 7 bases, 13 bases remained unmatched. The length of the CDR3 is 15 residues. Per the germline V gene, CDR1 is LNHDA and CDR2 is SQIVND (reference sequence). Repertoires were generated with immunoSEQ multiplex PCR, while TCRdb's copy carries only in-frame clones and drops some. This table holds 89,000 or so clones, about 90% found once. Sequences were derived from peripheral blood mononuclear cells (PBMCs), sampled before the second cycle of nivolumab. The sequence was obtained from a human donor with classical Hodgkin lymphoma. J is TRBJ1-2 and V is TRBV19; 7 bases agree with TRBD1. CDR3 in DNA: TGTGCCAGTAGTCATGCTACCAGGGGGTCGTCTGGCTACACCTTC. It encodes CASSHATRGSSGYTF.